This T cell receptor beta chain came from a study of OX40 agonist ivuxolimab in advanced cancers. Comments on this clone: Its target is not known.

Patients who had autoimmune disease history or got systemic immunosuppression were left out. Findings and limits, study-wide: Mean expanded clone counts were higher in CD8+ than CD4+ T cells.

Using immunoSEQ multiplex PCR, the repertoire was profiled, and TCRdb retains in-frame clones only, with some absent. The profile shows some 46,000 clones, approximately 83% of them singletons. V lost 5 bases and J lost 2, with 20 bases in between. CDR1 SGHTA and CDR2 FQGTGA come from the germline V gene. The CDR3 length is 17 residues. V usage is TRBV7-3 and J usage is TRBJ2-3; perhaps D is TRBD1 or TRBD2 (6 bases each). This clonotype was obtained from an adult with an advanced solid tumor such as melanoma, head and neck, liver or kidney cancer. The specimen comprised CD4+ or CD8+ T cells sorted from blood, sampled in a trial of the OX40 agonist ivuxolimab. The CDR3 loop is CASSPLGGGANTDTQYF. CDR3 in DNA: TGTGCCAGCAGCCCGCTCGGGGGCGGGGCGAACACAGATACGCAGTATTTT.